This T cell receptor (beta chain) originates from a study of shared T cell receptors in the human thymus. Sequencing used immunoSEQ multiplex PCR; TCRdb keeps in-frame clones, though not all of them. The sample lists about 400,000 clones; 85% to 95% were seen once. This clone was counted once. Germline CDR1 MNHEY, CDR2 SVGAGI. V gave up 5 bases and J gave up 1 base, with 11 bases separating them. The CDR3 has 15 residues. The chain couples TRBV6-5 to TRBJ2-2; TRBD1 might be the D (5 bases). Sequencing was done on a sample of thymocytes. The clonotype originates from a human donor. This CDR3 is CASSQGPKNTGELFF. CDR3 DNA sequence: TGTGCCAGCAGTCAGGGCCCCAAGAACACCGGGGAGCTGTTTTTT.